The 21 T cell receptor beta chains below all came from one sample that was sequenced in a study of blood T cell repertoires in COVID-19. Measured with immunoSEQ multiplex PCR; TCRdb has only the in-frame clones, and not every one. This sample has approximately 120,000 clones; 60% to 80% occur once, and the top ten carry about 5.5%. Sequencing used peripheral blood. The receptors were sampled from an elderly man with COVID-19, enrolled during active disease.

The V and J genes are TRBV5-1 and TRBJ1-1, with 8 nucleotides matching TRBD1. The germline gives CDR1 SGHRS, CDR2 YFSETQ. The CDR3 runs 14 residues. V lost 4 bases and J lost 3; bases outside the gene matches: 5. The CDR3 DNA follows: TGCGCCAGCAGCCCGCAGGGGGCGGACACTGAAGCTTTCTTT. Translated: CASSPQGADTEAFF.

The CDR3 nucleotides are TGTGCCAGCAGTTACTCTCTTCCCGGGACAGGGTACGAGCAGTACTTC. Translating it yields CASSYSLPGTGYEQYF. This sequence joins TRBV6-5 and TRBJ2-7, with 9 bases matching TRBD1. The CDR3 length is 16 residues. The V and J ends lost 0 bases and 4 bases, in that order; junction bases with no gene match: 7. In germline, CDR1 is MNHEY, CDR2 SVGAGI.

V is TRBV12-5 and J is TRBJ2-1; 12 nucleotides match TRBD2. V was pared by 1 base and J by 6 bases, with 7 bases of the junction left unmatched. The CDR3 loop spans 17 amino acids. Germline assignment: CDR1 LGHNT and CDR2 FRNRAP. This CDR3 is CASGLGLAGDGPNEQFF. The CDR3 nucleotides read TGTGCTAGTGGTTTGGGACTAGCGGGAGACGGGCCCAATGAGCAGTTCTTC.

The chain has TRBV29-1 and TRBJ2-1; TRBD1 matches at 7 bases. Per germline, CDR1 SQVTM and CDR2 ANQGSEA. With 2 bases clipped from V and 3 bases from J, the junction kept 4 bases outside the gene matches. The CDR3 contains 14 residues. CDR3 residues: CSVEFRGNYNEQFF. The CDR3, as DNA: TGCAGCGTTGAATTCAGGGGGAACTACAATGAGCAGTTCTTC.

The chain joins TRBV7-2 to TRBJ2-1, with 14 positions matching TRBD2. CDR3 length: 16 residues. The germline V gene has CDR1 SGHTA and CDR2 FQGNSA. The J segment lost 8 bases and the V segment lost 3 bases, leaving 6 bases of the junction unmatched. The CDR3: CASSLGTSGSRDEQFF. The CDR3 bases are TGTGCCAGCAGCTTGGGGACTAGCGGGAGTCGCGATGAGCAGTTCTTC.

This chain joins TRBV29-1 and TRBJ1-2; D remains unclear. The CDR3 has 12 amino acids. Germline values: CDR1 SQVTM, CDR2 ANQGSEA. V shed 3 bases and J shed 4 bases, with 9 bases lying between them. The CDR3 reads CSVDGVAYGYTF. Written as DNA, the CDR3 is TGCAGCGTTGACGGGGTAGCCTATGGCTACACCTTC.

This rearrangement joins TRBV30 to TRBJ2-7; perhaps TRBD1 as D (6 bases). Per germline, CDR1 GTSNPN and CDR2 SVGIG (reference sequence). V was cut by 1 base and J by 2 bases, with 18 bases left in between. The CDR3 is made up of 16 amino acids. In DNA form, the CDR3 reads TGTGCCTGGAGTGATCCATCAGGGGAACCTACCTACGAGCAGTACTTC. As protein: CAWSDPSGEPTYEQYF. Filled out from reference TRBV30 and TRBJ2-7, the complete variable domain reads SQTIHQWPATLVQPVGSPLSLECTVEGTSNPNLYWYRQAAGRGLQLLFYSVGIGQISSEVPQNLSASRPQDRQFILSSKKLLLSDSGFYLCAWSDPSGEPTYEQYFGPGTRLTVT.

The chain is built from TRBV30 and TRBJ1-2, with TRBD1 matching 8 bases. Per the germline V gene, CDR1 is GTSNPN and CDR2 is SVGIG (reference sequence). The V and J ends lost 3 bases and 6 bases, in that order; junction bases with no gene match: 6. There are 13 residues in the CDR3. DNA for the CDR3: TGTGCCTGGAGACGTCAGGGGGCAGATGGCTACACCTTC. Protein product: CAWRRQGADGYTF.

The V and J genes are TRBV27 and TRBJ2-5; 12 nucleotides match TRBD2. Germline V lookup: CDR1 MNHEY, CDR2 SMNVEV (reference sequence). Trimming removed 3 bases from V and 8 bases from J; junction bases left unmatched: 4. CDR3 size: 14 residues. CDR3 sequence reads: CASSFRLAGDTQYF. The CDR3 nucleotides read TGTGCCAGCAGTTTCAGACTAGCGGGAGATACCCAGTACTTC.

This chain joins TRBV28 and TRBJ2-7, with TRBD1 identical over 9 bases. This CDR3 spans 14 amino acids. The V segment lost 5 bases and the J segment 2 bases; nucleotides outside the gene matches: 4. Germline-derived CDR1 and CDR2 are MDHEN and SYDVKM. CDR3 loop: CASSTRDRAYEQYF. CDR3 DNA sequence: TGTGCCAGCAGTACCCGGGACAGGGCCTACGAGCAGTACTTC. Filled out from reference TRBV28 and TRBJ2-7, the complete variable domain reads DVKVTQSSRYLVKRTGEKVFLECVQDMDHENMFWYRQDPGLGLRLIYFSYDVKMKEKGDIPEGYSVSREKKERFSLILESASTNQTSMYLCASSTRDRAYEQYFGPGTRLTVT.

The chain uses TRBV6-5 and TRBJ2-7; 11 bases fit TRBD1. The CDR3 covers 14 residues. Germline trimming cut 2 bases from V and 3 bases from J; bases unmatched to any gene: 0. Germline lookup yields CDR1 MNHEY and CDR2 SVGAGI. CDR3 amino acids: CASSYGTGGYEQYF. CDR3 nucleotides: TGTGCCAGCAGTTACGGGACAGGGGGCTACGAGCAGTACTTC.

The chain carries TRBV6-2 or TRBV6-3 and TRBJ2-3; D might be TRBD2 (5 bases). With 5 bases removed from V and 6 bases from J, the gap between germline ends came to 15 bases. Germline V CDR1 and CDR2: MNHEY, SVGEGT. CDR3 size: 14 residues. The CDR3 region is CASSTSGGADTQYF. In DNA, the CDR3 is TGTGCCAGCAGTACATCAGGAGGCGCGGATACGCAGTATTTT.

CDR3 nucleotide sequence: TGTGCCAGCAGCGCACAGGGAGGGCCCAATCAGCCCCAGCATTTT. This codes for CASSAQGGPNQPQHF. The gene calls are TRBV9 and TRBJ1-5; a weak D match, TRBD1 (6 bases). V lost 3 bases and J lost 3, with 13 bases in between. CDR3 length: 15 amino acids. The germline CDR1 and CDR2 sequences are SGDLS and YYNGEE.

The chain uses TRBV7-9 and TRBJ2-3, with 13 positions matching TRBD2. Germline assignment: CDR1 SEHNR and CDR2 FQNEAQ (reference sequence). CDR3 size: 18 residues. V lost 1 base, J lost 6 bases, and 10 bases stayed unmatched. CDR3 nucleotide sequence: TGTGCCAGCAGCTTAGTCGGGACTAGCGGGATCCACAGGGATACGCAGTATTTT. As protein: CASSLVGTSGIHRDTQYF. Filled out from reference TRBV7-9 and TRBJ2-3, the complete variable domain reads DTGVSQNPRHKITKRGQNVTFRCDPISEHNRLYWYRQTLGQGPEFLTYFQNEAQLEKSRLLSDRFSAERPKGSFSTLEIQRTEQGDSAMYLCASSLVGTSGIHRDTQYFGPGTRLTVL.

DNA for the CDR3: TGTGCCAGCTCACCAGGAGGGTTTGGTCCGAATTCACCCCTCCACTTT. It specifies CASSPGGFGPNSPLHF. The rearrangement links TRBV18 to TRBJ1-6; no reliable D call. This CDR3 spans 16 amino acids. V lost 2 bases to trimming and J lost 7 bases, with 15 bases between them. Germline CDR1 and CDR2: KGHSH and LQKENI. The whole variable domain, remainder taken from reference TRBV18 and TRBJ1-6, is NAGVMQNPRHLVRRRGQEARLRCSPMKGHSHVYWYRQLPEEGLKFMVYLQKENIIDESGMPKERFSAEFPKEGPSILRIQQVVRGDSAAYFCASSPGGFGPNSPLHFGNGTRLTVT.

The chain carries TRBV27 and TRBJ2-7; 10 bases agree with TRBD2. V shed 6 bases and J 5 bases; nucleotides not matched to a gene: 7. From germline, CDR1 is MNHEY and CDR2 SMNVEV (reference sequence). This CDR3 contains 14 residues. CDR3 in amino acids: CASSLAGAQHEQYF. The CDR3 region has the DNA TGTGCCAGCAGCCTAGCGGGAGCTCAGCACGAGCAGTACTTC.

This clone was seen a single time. CDR3 sequence: CASSLRTGELFF. The DNA for the CDR3 is TGTGCCAGCAGCTTACGGACCGGGGAGCTGTTTTTT. The chain carries TRBV11-2 and TRBJ2-2; D call uncertain. Germline values: CDR1 SGHAT, CDR2 FQNNGV. V shed 2 bases and J shed 5 bases, with 3 bases lying between them. CDR3 length: 12 amino acids.

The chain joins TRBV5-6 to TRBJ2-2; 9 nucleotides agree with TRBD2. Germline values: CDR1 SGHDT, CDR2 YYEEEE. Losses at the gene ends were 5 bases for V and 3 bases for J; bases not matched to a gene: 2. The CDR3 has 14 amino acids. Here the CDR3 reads CASRIAGDTGELFF. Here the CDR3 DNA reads TGTGCCAGCAGAATAGCGGGAGACACCGGGGAGCTGTTTTTT.

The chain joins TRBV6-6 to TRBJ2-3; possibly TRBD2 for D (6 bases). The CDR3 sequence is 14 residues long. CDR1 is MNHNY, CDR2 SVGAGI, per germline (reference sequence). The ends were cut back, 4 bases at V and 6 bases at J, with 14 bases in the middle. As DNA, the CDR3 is TGTGCCAGCAGTTTAGGACTACTCGGGGATACGCAGTATTTT. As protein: CASSLGLLGDTQYF.

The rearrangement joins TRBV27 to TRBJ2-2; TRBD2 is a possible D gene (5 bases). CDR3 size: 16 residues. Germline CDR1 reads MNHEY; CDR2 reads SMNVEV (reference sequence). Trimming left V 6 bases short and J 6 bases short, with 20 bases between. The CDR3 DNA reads TGTGCCAGCAGACTAGGATATGGACCCTTGGCCGGGGAGCTGTTTTTT. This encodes CASRLGYGPLAGELFF.

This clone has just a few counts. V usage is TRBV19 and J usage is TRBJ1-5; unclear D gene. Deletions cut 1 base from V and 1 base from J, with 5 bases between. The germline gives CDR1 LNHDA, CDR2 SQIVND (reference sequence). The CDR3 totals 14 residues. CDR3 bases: TGTGCCAGTAGTATAGGGCAGAGCAATCAGCCCCAGCATTTT. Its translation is CASSIGQSNQPQHF.